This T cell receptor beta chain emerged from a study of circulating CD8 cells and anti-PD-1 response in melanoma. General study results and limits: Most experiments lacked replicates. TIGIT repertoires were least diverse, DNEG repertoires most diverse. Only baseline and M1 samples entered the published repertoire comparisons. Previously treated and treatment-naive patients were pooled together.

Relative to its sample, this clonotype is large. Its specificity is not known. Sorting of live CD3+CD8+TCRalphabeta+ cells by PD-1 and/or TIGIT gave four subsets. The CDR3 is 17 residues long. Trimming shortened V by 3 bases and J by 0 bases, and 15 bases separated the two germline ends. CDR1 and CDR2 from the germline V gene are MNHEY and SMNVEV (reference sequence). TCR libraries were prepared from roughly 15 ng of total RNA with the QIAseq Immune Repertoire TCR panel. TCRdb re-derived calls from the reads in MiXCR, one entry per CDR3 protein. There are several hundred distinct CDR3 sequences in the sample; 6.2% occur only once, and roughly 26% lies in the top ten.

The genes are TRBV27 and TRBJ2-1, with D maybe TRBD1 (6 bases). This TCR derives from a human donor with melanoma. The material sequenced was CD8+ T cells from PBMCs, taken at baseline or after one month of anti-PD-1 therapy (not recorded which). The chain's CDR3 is CASSLDRDTSSYNEQFF. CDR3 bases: TGTGCCAGCAGTTTGGACCGGGACACGAGCTCCTACAATGAGCAGTTCTTC.